This T cell receptor (beta chain) came from a study of T-cell memory formation after mild COVID-19. Study-level information: Most TCR clusters belonged to a single donor. Points from the study as a whole: The pre-infection memory compartment contained some responding clones, suggesting cross-reactive memory joined. Balance between CD4 and CD8 was seen in clones contracting day 15 to 85, and a CD4+ lean was seen in later expanders. Mainly in CM and EM were contracting CD4+ clones; CD8+ were in EMRA.

The CDR3 sequence is 15 residues long. Germline-derived CDR1 and CDR2 are SGHVS and FNYEAQ. Regarding this clonotype: Its specificity is not known. At one of its ends the junction is not consistent with the germline gene, which may arise from a read error.

TCRdb used MiXCR to reprocess the 5' RACE reads, holding one entry per CDR3 protein. The sample contains about 610,000 distinct CDR3 sequences, about 18% of which appear only once. Sequencing used PBMCs or a T cell subset sorted from them (not recorded which). This chain links TRBV7-6 with TRBJ2-3; the match to TRBD2 covers 13 bases. This receptor was taken from an adult woman who had mild COVID-19 (a few samples of this study predate the infection). Cell type and time point are not known. CDR3 coding DNA: TGTGCCAGCAGCTGGACTAGCGGGAGCTCAGATACGCGGTATTTT. This sequence encodes CASSWTSGSSDTRYF.